These 9 T cell receptor beta chains were all obtained from the same sample, sequenced in a study of T cells in Graves' hyperthyroidism and ophthalmopathy. RNA transcripts provided the source from which TCR beta CDR3 regions were amplified. The TCR CDR3 first-round RT-PCR relied on the HTBI primer set. TCRdb reanalysed the multiplex PCR reads using MiXCR and keeps one entry per CDR3 protein. The table shows 660,000 or so distinct CDR3 sequences, with around 21% occurring only once. Input material: blood. These receptors came from a man aged 25 to 40 with Graves' ophthalmopathy.

Notes on this clonotype: Given a much more abundant clone one base away, this may be a read error. The chain recombines TRBV6-1 with TRBJ1-5, with D perhaps matching TRBD1 (5 bases). The germline V gene has CDR1 MNHNS and CDR2 SASEGT. The CDR3 contains 15 residues. The CDR3 sequence: CASIENLGVLEPQHF. CDR3 nucleotides: TGTGCCAGCATTGAAAATTTAGGGGTTCTTGAGCCCCAGCATTTT.

This clonotype was counted only a few times. This chain connects TRBV5-1 to TRBJ1-2; TRBD1 matches at 7 bases. CDR3 length: 16 residues. Germline lookup yields CDR1 SGHRS and CDR2 YFSETQ. Trimming removed 0 bases from V and 4 bases from J; junction bases left unmatched: 9. The CDR3 sequence is CASSLDPDRVGYGYTF. The CDR3 DNA reads TGCGCCAGCAGCTTGGATCCTGACAGGGTTGGCTATGGCTACACCTTC.

This clonotype has only a few counts. The chain uses TRBV3-1 and TRBJ2-6; 9 bases line up with TRBD1. V shed 2 bases and J 2 bases; nucleotides not matched to a gene: 7. This CDR3 has 18 amino acids. Germline CDR1 LGHDT, CDR2 YNNKEL (reference sequence). CDR3 in amino acids: CASSQRTGGATGANVLTF. DNA of the CDR3: TGTGCCAGCAGCCAACGTACAGGGGGCGCAACTGGGGCCAACGTCCTGACTTTC. Complete variable domain (other parts from reference TRBV3-1 and TRBJ2-6): DTAVSQTPKYLVTQMGNDKSIKCEQNLGHDTMYWYKQDSKKFLKIMFSYNNKELIINETVPNRFSPKSPDKAHLNLHINSLELGDSAVYFCASSQRTGGATGANVLTFGAGSRLTVL.

There are many counts of this clonotype. The chain recombines TRBV28 with TRBJ1-5; tentatively, D is TRBD1 (5 bases). CDR3 length: 15 residues. Trimming removed 5 bases at V and 3 bases at J, with 14 bases between. In germline, CDR1 is MDHEN, CDR2 SYDVKM. CDR3 in amino acids: CASSAWGGDNQPQHF. CDR3 coding DNA: TGTGCCAGCAGTGCCTGGGGGGGGGACAATCAGCCCCAGCATTTT. Full variable domain (outside the CDR3, taken from reference TRBV28 and TRBJ1-5): DVKVTQSSRYLVKRTGEKVFLECVQDMDHENMFWYRQDPGLGLRLIYFSYDVKMKEKGDIPEGYSVSREKKERFSLILESASTNQTSMYLCASSAWGGDNQPQHFGDGTRLSIL.

V usage is TRBV20-1 and J usage is TRBJ1-5; perhaps TRBD1 as D (6 bases). The CDR3 sequence is 15 residues long. Looked up from germline, CDR1 is DFQATT and CDR2 is SNEGSKA (reference sequence). V lost 6 bases and J 2 bases, leaving 17 bases between the germline ends. CDR3 in DNA: TGCAGTGCGGTCCACCAGACAGGCGGCAATCAGCCCCAGCATTTT. It is translated as CSAVHQTGGNQPQHF.

This chain links TRBV5-1 with TRBJ2-3; TRBD2 agrees at 8 bases. From germline, CDR1 is SGHRS and CDR2 YFSETQ. Trimming took 4 bases from V and 2 from J; bases not matched to a gene: 9. The CDR3 consists of 16 residues. This chain's CDR3 is CASSRAGDGATDTQYF. In DNA form, the CDR3 reads TGCGCCAGCAGCCGAGCGGGAGATGGGGCCACAGATACGCAGTATTTT. Together with reference TRBV5-1 and TRBJ2-3, the CDR3 gives the full variable domain: KAGVTQTPRYLIKTRGQQVTLSCSPISGHRSVSWYQQTPGQGLQFLFEYFSETQRNKGNFPGRFSGRQFSNSRSEMNVSTLELGDSALYLCASSRAGDGATDTQYFGPGTRLTVL.

The chain couples TRBV20-1 to TRBJ1-5; 9 bases fit TRBD1. Germline CDR1 is DFQATT and CDR2 is SNEGSKA (reference sequence). The CDR3 runs 12 residues. As DNA, the CDR3 is TGCAGGCGGACAGGGGAGGCTCAGCCCCAGCATTTT. It yields the protein CRRTGEAQPQHF.

The genes are TRBV9 and TRBJ1-4, with TRBD1 as a possible D gene (5 bases). V was shortened by 3 bases and J by 7 bases, with 16 bases between the two germline ends. CDR1 is SGDLS and CDR2 is YYNGEE in the germline V gene. The length of the CDR3 is 15 residues. CDR3 nucleotide sequence: TGTGCCAGCAGCGATGGGGGGGGGTTTGGTGAAAAACTGTTTTTT. Encoded protein: CASSDGGGFGEKLFF.

This clonotype occurred a few times. The genes are TRBV7-9 and TRBJ2-5, with TRBD1 matching 7 bases. The ends lost 6 bases at V and 5 bases at J; junction bases unmatched: 9. CDR1 SEHNR and CDR2 FQNEAQ come from the germline V gene (reference sequence). The CDR3 consists of 14 residues. The CDR3 spells CASSLRGQRETQYF. In DNA form, the CDR3 reads TGTGCCAGCAGTTTGAGGGGGCAAAGGGAGACCCAGTACTTC.